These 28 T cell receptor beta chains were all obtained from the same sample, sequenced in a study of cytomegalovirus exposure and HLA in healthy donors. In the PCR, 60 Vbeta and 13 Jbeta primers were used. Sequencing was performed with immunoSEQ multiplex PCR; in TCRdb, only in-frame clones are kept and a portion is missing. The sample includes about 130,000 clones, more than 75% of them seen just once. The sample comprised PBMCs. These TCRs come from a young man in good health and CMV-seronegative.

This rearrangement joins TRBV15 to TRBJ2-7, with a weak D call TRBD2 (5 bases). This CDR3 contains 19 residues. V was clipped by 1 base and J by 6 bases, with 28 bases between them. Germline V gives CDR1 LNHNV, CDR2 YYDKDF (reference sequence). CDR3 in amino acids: CATSRGFWGNLYVGGEQYF. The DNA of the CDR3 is TGTGCCACCAGCAGAGGTTTTTGGGGAAATTTGTACGTTGGAGGCGAGCAGTACTTC.

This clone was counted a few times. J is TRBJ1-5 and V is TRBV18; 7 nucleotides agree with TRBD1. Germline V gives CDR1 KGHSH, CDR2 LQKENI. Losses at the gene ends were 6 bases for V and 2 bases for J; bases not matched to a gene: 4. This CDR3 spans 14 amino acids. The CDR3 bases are TGTGCCAGCTCCCCCGGGACAGGCAATCAGCCCCAGCATTTT. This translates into CASSPGTGNQPQHF.

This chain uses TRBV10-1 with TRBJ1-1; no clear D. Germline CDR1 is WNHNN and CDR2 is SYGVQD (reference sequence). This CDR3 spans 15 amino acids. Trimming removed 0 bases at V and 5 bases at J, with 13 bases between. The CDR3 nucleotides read TGCGCCAGCAGTGAGTCCTTTTTAGAGCGGACTGAAGCTTTCTTT. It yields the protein CASSESFLERTEAFF.

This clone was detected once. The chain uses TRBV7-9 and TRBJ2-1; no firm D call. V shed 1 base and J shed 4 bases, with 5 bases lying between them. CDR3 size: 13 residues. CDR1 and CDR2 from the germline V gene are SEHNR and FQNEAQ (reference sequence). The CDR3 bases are TGTGCCAGCAGCTTAGTACAGTACAATGAGCAGTTCTTC. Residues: CASSLVQYNEQFF.

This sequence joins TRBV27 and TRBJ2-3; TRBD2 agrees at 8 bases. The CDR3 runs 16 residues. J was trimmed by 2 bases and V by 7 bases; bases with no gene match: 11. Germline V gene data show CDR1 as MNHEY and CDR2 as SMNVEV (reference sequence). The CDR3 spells CASIPLGGGSTDTQYF. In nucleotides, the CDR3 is TGTGCCAGCATTCCCCTCGGCGGGGGGTCCACAGATACGCAGTATTTT.

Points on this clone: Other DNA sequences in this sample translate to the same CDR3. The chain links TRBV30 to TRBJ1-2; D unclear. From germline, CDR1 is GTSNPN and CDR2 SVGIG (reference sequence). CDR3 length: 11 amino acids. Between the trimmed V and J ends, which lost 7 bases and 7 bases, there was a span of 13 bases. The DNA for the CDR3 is TGTGCCTCGGCGAGGTTGAGTGGCTACACCTTC. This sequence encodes CASARLSGYTF.

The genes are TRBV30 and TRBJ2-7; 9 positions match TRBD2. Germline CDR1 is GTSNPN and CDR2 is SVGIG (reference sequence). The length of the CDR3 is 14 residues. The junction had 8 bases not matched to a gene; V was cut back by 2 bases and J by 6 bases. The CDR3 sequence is CAWSPGLALAEQYF. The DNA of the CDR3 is TGTGCCTGGAGTCCGGGACTAGCTCTTGCCGAGCAGTACTTC.

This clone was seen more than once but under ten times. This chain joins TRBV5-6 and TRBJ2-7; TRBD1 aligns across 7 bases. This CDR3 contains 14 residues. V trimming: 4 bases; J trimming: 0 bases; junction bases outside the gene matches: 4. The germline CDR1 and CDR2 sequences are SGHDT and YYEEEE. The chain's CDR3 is CASSPQGHSYEQYF. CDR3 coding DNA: TGTGCCAGCAGCCCACAGGGGCACTCCTACGAGCAGTACTTC.

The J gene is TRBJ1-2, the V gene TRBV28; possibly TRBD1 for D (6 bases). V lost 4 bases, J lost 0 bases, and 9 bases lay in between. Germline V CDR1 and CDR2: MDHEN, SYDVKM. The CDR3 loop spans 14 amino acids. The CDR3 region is CASSSGVANYGYTF. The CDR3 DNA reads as TGTGCCAGCAGTTCAGGGGTAGCTAACTATGGCTACACCTTC.

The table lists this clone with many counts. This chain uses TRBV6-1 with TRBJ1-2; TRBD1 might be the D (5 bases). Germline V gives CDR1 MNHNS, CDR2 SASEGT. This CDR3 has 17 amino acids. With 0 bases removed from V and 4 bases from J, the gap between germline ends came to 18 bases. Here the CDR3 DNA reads TGTGCCAGCAGTGAAGCGAACTGGAGACAGTTGACCTATGGCTACACCTTC. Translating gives CASSEANWRQLTYGYTF.

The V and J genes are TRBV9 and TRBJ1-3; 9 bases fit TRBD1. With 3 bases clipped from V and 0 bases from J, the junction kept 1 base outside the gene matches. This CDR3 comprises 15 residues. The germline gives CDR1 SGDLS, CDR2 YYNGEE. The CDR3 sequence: CASSATGGSGNTIYF. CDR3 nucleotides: TGTGCCAGCAGCGCGACAGGGGGCTCTGGAAACACCATATATTTT.

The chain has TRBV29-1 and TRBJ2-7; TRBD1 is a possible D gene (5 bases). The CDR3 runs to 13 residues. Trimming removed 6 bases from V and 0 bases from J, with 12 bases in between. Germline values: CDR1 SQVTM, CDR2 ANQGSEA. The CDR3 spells CSVQDSFSYEQYF. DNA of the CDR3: TGCAGCGTCCAAGACAGTTTCTCCTACGAGCAGTACTTC.

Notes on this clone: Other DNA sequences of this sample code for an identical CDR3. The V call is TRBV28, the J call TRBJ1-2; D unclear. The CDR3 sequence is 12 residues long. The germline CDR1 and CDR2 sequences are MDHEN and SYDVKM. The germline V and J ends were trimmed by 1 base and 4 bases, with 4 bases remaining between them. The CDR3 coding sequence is TGTGCCAGCAGTTTATCAGGCTATGGCTACACCTTC. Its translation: CASSLSGYGYTF.

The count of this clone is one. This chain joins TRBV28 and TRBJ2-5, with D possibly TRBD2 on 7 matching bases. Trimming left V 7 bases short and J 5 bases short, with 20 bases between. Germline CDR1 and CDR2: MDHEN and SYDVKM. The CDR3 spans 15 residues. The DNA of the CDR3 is TGTGCCAGCATCCCAGGGGCTAGCGGTCGGGAGACCCAGTACTTC. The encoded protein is CASIPGASGRETQYF.

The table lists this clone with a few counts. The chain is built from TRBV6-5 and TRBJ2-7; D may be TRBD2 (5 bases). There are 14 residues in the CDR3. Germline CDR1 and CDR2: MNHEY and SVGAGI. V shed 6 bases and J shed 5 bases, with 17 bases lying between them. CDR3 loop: CASSADGVLDEQYF. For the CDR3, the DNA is TGTGCCAGCAGCGCGGACGGGGTTTTAGACGAGCAGTACTTC.

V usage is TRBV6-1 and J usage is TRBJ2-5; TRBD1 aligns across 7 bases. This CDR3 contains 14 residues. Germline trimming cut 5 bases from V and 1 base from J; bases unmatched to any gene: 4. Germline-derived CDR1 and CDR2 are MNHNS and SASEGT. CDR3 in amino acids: CASSTGVGQETQYF. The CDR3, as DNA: TGTGCCAGCAGTACAGGGGTCGGCCAAGAGACCCAGTACTTC.

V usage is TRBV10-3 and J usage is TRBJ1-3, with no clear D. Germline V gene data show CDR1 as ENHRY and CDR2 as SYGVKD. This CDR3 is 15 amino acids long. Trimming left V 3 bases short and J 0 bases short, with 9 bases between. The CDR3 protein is CAISDGLPSGNTIYF. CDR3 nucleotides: TGTGCCATCAGTGATGGACTCCCCTCTGGAAACACCATATATTTT.

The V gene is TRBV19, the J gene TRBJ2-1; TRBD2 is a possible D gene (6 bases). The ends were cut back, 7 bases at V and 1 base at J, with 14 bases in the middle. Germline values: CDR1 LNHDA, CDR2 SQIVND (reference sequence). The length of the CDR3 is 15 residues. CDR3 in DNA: TGTGCCAGTACCCCCACGGGGGTTTCCTACAATGAGCAGTTCTTC. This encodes CASTPTGVSYNEQFF.

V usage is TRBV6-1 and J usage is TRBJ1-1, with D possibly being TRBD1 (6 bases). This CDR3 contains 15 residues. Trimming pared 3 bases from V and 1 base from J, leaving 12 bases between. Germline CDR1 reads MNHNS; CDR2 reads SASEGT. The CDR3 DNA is TGTGCCAGCAGTGATCTGGGACACGCGAACACTGAAGCTTTCTTT. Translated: CASSDLGHANTEAFF.

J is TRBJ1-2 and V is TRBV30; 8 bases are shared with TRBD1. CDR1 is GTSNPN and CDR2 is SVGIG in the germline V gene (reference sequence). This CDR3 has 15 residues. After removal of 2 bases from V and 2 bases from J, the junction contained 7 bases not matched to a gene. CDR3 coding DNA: TGTGCCTGGAGTTTCCCGGACAGGGTGAACTATGGCTACACCTTC. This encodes CAWSFPDRVNYGYTF. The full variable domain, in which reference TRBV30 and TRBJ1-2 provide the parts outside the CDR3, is SQTIHQWPATLVQPVGSPLSLECTVEGTSNPNLYWYRQAAGRGLQLLFYSVGIGQISSEVPQNLSASRPQDRQFILSSKKLLLSDSGFYLCAWSFPDRVNYGYTFGSGTRLTVV.

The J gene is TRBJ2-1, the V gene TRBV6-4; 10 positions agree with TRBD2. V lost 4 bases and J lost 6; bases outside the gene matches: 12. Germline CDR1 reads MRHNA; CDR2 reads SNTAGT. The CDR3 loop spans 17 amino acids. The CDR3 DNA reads TGTGCCAGCAGTGTCCTAGCGGGAGATACCCCTTTCAATGAGCAGTTCTTC. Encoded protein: CASSVLAGDTPFNEQFF.

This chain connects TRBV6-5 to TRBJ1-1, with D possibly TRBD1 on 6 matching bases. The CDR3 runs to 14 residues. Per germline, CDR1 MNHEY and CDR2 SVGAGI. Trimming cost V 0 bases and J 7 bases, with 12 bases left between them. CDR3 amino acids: CASSYSTGFGEAFF. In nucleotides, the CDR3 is TGTGCCAGCAGTTACTCTACAGGGTTTGGTGAAGCTTTCTTT.

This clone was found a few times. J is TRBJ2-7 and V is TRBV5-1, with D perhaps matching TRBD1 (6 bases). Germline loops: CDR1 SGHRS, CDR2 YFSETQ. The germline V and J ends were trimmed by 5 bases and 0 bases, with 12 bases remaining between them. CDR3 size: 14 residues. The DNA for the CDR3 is TGCGCCAGCAGAATACAGGGAAGCTCCTACGAGCAGTACTTC. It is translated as CASRIQGSSYEQYF. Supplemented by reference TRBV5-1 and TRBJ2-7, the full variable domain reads KAGVTQTPRYLIKTRGQQVTLSCSPISGHRSVSWYQQTPGQGLQFLFEYFSETQRNKGNFPGRFSGRQFSNSRSEMNVSTLELGDSALYLCASRIQGSSYEQYFGPGTRLTVT.

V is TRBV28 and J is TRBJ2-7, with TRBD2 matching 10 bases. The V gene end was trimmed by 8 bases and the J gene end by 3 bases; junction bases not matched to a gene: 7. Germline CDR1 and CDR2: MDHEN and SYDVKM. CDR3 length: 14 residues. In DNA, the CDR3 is TGTGCCAGCCATTCCGGGACTAGCGACTACGAGCAGTACTTC. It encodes CASHSGTSDYEQYF.

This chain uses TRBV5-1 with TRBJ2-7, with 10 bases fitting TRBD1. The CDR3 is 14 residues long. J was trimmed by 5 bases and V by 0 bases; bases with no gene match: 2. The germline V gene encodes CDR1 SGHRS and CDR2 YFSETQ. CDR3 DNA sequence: TGCGCCAGCAGCTTGGGGGACAGGGGCCACGAGCAGTACTTC. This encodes CASSLGDRGHEQYF.

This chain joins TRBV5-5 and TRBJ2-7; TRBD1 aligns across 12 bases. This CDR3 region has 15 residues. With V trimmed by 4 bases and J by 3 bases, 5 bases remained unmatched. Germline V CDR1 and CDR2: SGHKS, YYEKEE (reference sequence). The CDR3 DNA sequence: TGTGCCAGCAGCGAGGGACAGGGGGCCCTCTACGAGCAGTACTTC. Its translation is CASSEGQGALYEQYF.

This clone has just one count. The CDR3 loop is CASSLGLAGLNEQFF. CDR3 nucleotides: TGTGCCAGCAGCTTGGGACTAGCGGGATTGAATGAGCAGTTCTTC. This chain connects TRBV7-6 to TRBJ2-1; 13 bases are shared with TRBD2. CDR1 is SGHVS and CDR2 is FNYEAQ in the germline V gene. V shed 3 bases and J 7 bases; nucleotides not matched to a gene: 3. This CDR3 spans 15 amino acids.

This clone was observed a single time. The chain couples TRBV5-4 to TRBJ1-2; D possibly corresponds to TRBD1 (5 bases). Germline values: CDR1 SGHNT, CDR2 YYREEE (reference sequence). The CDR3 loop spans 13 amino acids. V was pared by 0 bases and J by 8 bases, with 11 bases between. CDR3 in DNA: TGTGCCAGCAGCTTGGACAGGACTAACGGCTACACCTTC. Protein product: CASSLDRTNGYTF.